The 4 T cell receptor beta chains reported below all come from one sample, sequenced in a study of blood T cell repertoires in COVID-19. Some clones are missing from TCRdb's copy, which holds only in-frame ones; the method was immunoSEQ multiplex PCR. Of approximately 89,000 clones listed, 85% are singletons. The source material was peripheral blood. These TCRs come from a woman in her seventies with active or convalescent COVID-19.

Here the CDR3 DNA reads TGTGCCAGCAGCCGTTACAATGAGCAGTTCTTC. Protein sequence: CASSRYNEQFF. This chain joins TRBV12-3 or TRBV12-4 and TRBJ2-1; D is uncertain. Deletions cut 6 bases from V and 4 bases from J, with 4 bases between. CDR3 length: 11 residues.

V and J are TRBV6-2 or TRBV6-3 and TRBJ2-7; 8 bases are a match to TRBD2. Germline CDR1 is MNHEY and CDR2 is SVGEGT. The CDR3 spans 15 residues. V gave up 8 bases and J gave up 1 base; unmatched junction bases: 10. CDR3 bases: TGTGCCAGCGGCCCGGGGGGGGGTAGGTCCTACGAGCAGTACTTC. It yields the protein CASGPGGGRSYEQYF.

The chain joins TRBV4-1 to TRBJ1-2; no reliable D call. The length of the CDR3 is 15 residues. From germline, CDR1 is MGHRA and CDR2 YSYEKL. Trimming cost V 5 bases and J 2 bases, with 15 bases left between them. The CDR3 region is CASSATAGSNYGYTF. DNA for the CDR3: TGCGCCAGCAGCGCCACGGCGGGGAGCAACTATGGCTACACCTTC.

This clone was counted only a few times. This chain joins TRBV9 and TRBJ2-1, with 8 bases matching TRBD2. V lost 3 bases to trimming and J lost 0 bases; unmatched junction nucleotides: 5. The CDR3 loop spans 16 amino acids. CDR1 and CDR2 (germline): SGDLS, YYNGEE. CDR3 nucleotide sequence: TGTGCCAGCAGCGCCGCGGGGGGTAGCTCCTACAATGAGCAGTTCTTC. Translated: CASSAAGGSSYNEQFF.